A single sample is the source of the 16 T cell receptor beta chains below, sequenced in a study of beta chain features in type 1 diabetes (dated by TCRdb to the late 2010s). Preparation of the library involved the immunoSEQ multiplex PCR assay. The entire amount of isolated RNA was reverse transcribed using the High Capacity cDNA Reverse Transcription Kit, so the sequenced TCRB transcripts were expressed ones. Here the immuneACCESS table is served through TCRdb, limited to in-frame sequences with V and J called. Missing clones are a known gap in these copies; in checked studies unresolved V genes cover under half, and the rest lacks a known reason. The sample profile shows about 320,000 clones; 12% to 15% of them were found once. Of the sample, over 5% falls within the top ten clones. Material: central memory CD4+ T cells from blood. Receptor source: a man aged 25 to 45 in good health.

This clone came up a few times. The V gene is TRBV27, the J gene TRBJ2-3; tentative D call: TRBD1 (7 bases). CDR1 and CDR2 from the germline V gene are MNHEY and SMNVEV (reference sequence). The V and J ends lost 3 bases and 13 bases respectively, with 17 bases between them. This CDR3 region has 13 residues. The CDR3 protein is CASSFQTGRTKYF. The CDR3 DNA reads TGTGCCAGCAGTTTCCAGACAGGGAGGACGAAGTATTTT.

This clone turned up a few times. This sample also contains other DNA sequences that code for the same CDR3. The J gene is TRBJ1-4, the V gene TRBV5-1; 9 bases are shared with TRBD1. The CDR3 length is 14 residues. Germline trimming cut 3 bases from V and 5 bases from J; bases unmatched to any gene: 2. CDR1 is SGHRS and CDR2 is YFSETQ in the germline V gene. The DNA for the CDR3 is TGCGCCAGCAGCTCGGACAGGGGAAATGAAAAACTGTTTTTT. This encodes CASSSDRGNEKLFF.

The V gene is TRBV30, the J gene TRBJ1-3, with D maybe TRBD1 (5 bases). The CDR3 has 16 residues. V was clipped by 2 bases and J by 2 bases, with 16 bases between them. CDR1 GTSNPN and CDR2 SVGIG come from the germline V gene (reference sequence). CDR3 residues: CAWSNWGGLTGNTIYF. The CDR3 region has the DNA TGTGCCTGGAGTAACTGGGGGGGATTGACTGGAAACACCATATATTTT.

The sample holds a few counts of this clone. The chain employs TRBV11-2 and TRBJ2-3; D perhaps matches TRBD2 (7 bases). V gave up 1 base and J gave up 4 bases, with 15 bases separating them. Germline CDR1 SGHAT, CDR2 FQNNGV. The CDR3 is 16 residues long. Here the CDR3 DNA reads TGTGCCAGCAGCTTAGCAGCGGGACATTATTCAGATACGCAGTATTTT. Translating gives CASSLAAGHYSDTQYF.

The J gene is TRBJ1-4, the V gene TRBV4-1; 10 bases match TRBD1. The CDR3 runs 14 residues. The trim removed 4 bases at V and 8 bases at J, leaving 4 bases unmatched. Germline V CDR1 and CDR2: MGHRA, YSYEKL. The CDR3 loop is CASSPGTGVEKLFF. The CDR3 coding sequence is TGCGCCAGCAGCCCCGGGACAGGGGTCGAAAAACTGTTTTTT.

This sequence joins TRBV5-4 and TRBJ2-7; D perhaps matches TRBD1 (6 bases). Trimming took off 1 base at V and 2 bases at J, with 10 bases between the two ends. CDR1 is SGHNT, CDR2 YYREEE, per germline (reference sequence). CDR3 length: 14 amino acids. Here the CDR3 reads CASSLKDSTYEQYV. The CDR3 nucleotides are TGTGCCAGCAGCTTGAAGGACAGCACCTACGAGCAGTACGTC.

The J gene is TRBJ2-5, the V gene TRBV5-4; D call uncertain. The CDR3 is 15 amino acids. Trimming stripped 1 base from V and 7 bases from J, with 17 bases between. Looked up from germline, CDR1 is SGHNT and CDR2 is YYREEE (reference sequence). CDR3 sequence (DNA): TGTGCCAGCAGCTTGATGGCGGAGAACTCGGGGACCCAGTACTTC. Amino acids: CASSLMAENSGTQYF.

This clone was seen a few times. The rearrangement links TRBV7-2 to TRBJ2-1; TRBD2 agrees at 11 bases. CDR1 SGHTA and CDR2 FQGNSA come from the germline V gene. Trimming removed 7 bases from V and 2 bases from J; junction bases left unmatched: 1. The CDR3 consists of 14 residues. CDR3 nucleotides: TGTGCCAGCAAGACTAGCGGGGCCTACAATGAGCAGTTCTTC. Translated, it gives CASKTSGAYNEQFF.

This clone was seen once. This chain links TRBV5-4 with TRBJ1-2; a possible D gene is TRBD1 (5 bases). V lost 0 bases, J lost 2 bases, and 8 bases lay in between. The germline V gene encodes CDR1 SGHNT and CDR2 YYREEE (reference sequence). The CDR3 length is 14 residues. This CDR3 is CASSLAGGNYGYTF. CDR3 DNA sequence: TGTGCCAGCAGCTTGGCCGGGGGAAACTATGGCTACACCTTC.

This clone has a handful of counts. This chain uses TRBV29-1 with TRBJ2-2, with D possibly being TRBD1 or TRBD2 (5 bases each). The CDR3 runs 14 residues. Trimming left V 3 bases short and J 1 base short, with 9 bases between. Germline CDR1 reads SQVTM; CDR2 reads ANQGSEA. The CDR3 region has the DNA TGCAGCGTTGACCTTGGGGGGAACACCGGGGAGCTGTTTTTT. Translated, it gives CSVDLGGNTGELFF.

This clone appeared many times. V gene TRBV5-4 combines with J gene TRBJ2-2, with D possibly being TRBD1 (5 bases). Per germline, CDR1 SGHNT and CDR2 YYREEE (reference sequence). V lost 0 bases and J 5 bases, leaving 8 bases between the germline ends. There are 14 residues in the CDR3. CDR3 bases: TGTGCCAGCAGCTTGGGGACAAGGACCGGGGAGCTGTTTTTT. Residues: CASSLGTRTGELFF. Filled out from reference TRBV5-4 and TRBJ2-2, the complete variable domain reads ETGVTQSPTHLIKTRGQQVTLRCSSQSGHNTVSWYQQALGQGPQFIFQYYREEENGRGNFPPRFSGLQFPNYSSELNVNALELDDSALYLCASSLGTRTGELFFGEGSRLTVL.

A few counts support this clone. This rearrangement joins TRBV7-6 to TRBJ2-1, with D possibly called TRBD1 or TRBD2 (7 bases each). V was cut by 4 bases and J by 6 bases, with 16 bases left in between. From germline, CDR1 is SGHVS and CDR2 FNYEAQ. CDR3 size: 15 residues. CDR3 residues: CASSSRGRGGNEQFF. Written as DNA, the CDR3 is TGTGCCAGCAGCTCCCGGGGCAGGGGGGGCAATGAGCAGTTCTTC.

Only a few counts were recorded for this clone. This rearrangement joins TRBV13 to TRBJ2-5, with TRBD2 matching over 11 bases. With 2 bases clipped from V and 1 base from J, the junction kept 12 bases outside the gene matches. CDR1 PRHDT and CDR2 FYEKMQ come from the germline V gene (reference sequence). This CDR3 is 19 amino acids long. The DNA of the CDR3 is TGTGCCAGCAGCTTAAGCGTACTAGCGGGGGAACCGTCCCAAGAGACCCAGTACTTC. Translation: CASSLSVLAGEPSQETQYF.

The genes are TRBV18 and TRBJ2-2; D call uncertain. The CDR3 consists of 15 residues. Germline lookup yields CDR1 KGHSH and CDR2 LQKENI. V was cut by 5 bases and J by 3 bases, with 13 bases left in between. CDR3 DNA: TGTGCCAGCTCATTAACTGCGAAACACACCGGGGAGCTGTTTTTT. Amino acid sequence: CASSLTAKHTGELFF. The entire variable domain, with the rest obtained from reference TRBV18 and TRBJ2-2, is as follows: NAGVMQNPRHLVRRRGQEARLRCSPMKGHSHVYWYRQLPEEGLKFMVYLQKENIIDESGMPKERFSAEFPKEGPSILRIQQVVRGDSAAYFCASSLTAKHTGELFFGEGSRLTVL.

This clone was seen more than once but under ten times. This chain uses TRBV5-6 with TRBJ2-5; a possible D gene is TRBD1 (6 bases). Germline-derived CDR1 and CDR2 are SGHDT and YYEEEE. The CDR3 is made up of 16 amino acids. V was clipped by 3 bases and J by 5 bases, with 20 bases between them. CDR3 region: CASSSTGQKMMETQYF. The DNA for the CDR3 is TGTGCCAGCAGCTCAACGGGACAAAAAATGATGGAGACCCAGTACTTC.

This rearrangement joins TRBV5-1 to TRBJ2-1, with TRBD2 matching 16 bases. From germline, CDR1 is SGHRS and CDR2 YFSETQ. There are 18 residues in the CDR3. Unmatched junction bases numbered 12, after V lost 5 bases and J lost 7 bases. Written as DNA, the CDR3 is TGCGCCAGCAGTCCGGGACTAGCGGGAGGGCTCTCAAGGAATGAGCAGTTCTTC. Its translation is CASSPGLAGGLSRNEQFF.